One TCR beta chain is described in this entry. The antigen is undetermined. The CDR3 loop spans 14 amino acids. V was trimmed by 6 bases and J by 5 bases, leaving 13 bases between them. Germline assignment: CDR1 WSHSY and CDR2 SAAADI. Resections took place in Japan or China from about 2014 to 2018. H&E slides confirmed each diagnosis, reviewed by two pathologists independently. This sample stems from a study of immune evolution from preneoplasia to lung adenocarcinoma. Sequencing used immunoSEQ multiplex PCR; TCRdb keeps in-frame clones, though not all of them. This sample has roughly 4,700 clones, with more than 70% found just once. Study-wide findings and caveats: Normal lung had the highest top T cell clone frequencies.

This sequence joins TRBV10-2 and TRBJ1-4; D is perhaps TRBD1 (6 bases). The sequence was collected from a person aged 65 to 85 with lung adenocarcinoma. Sequencing was done on a sample of FFPE atypical adenomatous hyperplasia tissue from the lung. Described subset: atypical adenomatous hyperplasia (AAH), lung preneoplasia. Written as DNA, the CDR3 is TGCGCCAGCAGGGAGACAGGCCAGAATGAAAAACTGTTTTTT. Its protein is CASRETGQNEKLFF.